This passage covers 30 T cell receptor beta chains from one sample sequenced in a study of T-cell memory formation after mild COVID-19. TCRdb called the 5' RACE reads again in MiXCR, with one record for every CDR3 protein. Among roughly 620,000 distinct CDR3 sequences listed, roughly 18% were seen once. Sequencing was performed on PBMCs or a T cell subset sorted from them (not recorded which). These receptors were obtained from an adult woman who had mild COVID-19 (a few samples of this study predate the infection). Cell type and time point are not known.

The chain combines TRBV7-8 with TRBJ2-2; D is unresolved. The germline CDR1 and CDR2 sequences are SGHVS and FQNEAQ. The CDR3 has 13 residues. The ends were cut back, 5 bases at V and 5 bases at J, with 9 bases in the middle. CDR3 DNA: TGTGCCAGCAGCCTACATTCGACCGGGGAGCTGTTTTTT. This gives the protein CASSLHSTGELFF. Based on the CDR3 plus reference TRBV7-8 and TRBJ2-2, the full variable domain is GAGVSQSPRYKVAKRGQDVALRCDPISGHVSLFWYQQALGQGPEFLTYFQNEAQLDKSGLPSDRFFAERPEGSVSTLKIQRTQQEDSAVYLCASSLHSTGELFFGEGSRLTVL.

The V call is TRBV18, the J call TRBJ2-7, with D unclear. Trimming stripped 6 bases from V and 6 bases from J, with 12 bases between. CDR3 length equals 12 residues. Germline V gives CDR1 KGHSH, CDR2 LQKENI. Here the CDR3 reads CASSDSKGEQYF. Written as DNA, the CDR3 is TGTGCCAGCTCCGACTCTAAGGGCGAGCAGTACTTC. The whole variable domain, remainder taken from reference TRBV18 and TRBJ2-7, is NAGVMQNPRHLVRRRGQEARLRCSPMKGHSHVYWYRQLPEEGLKFMVYLQKENIIDESGMPKERFSAEFPKEGPSILRIQQVVRGDSAAYFCASSDSKGEQYFGPGTRLTVT.

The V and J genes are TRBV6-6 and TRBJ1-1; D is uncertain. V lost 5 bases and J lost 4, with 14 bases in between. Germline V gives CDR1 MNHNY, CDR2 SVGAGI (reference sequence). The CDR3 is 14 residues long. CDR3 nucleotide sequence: TGTGCCAGCAGTAACAAGCGGAAGGTCACTGAAGCTTTCTTT. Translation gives CASSNKRKVTEAFF.

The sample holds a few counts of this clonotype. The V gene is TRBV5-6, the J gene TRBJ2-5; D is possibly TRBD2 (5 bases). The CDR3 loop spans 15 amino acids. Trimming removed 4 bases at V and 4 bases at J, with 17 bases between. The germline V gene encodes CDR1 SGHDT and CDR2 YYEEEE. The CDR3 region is CASSLPFEGAETQYF. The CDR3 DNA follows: TGTGCCAGCAGCCTCCCCTTCGAGGGAGCAGAGACCCAGTACTTC.

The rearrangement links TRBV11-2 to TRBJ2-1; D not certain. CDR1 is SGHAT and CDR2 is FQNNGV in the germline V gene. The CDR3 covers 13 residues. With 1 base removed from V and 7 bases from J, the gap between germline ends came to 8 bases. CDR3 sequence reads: CASSLALLNEQFF. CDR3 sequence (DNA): TGTGCCAGCAGCTTAGCCTTGTTGAATGAGCAGTTCTTC.

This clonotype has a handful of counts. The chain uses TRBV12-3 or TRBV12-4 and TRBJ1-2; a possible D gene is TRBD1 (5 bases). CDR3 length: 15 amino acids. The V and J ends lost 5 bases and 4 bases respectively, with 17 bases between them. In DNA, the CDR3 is TGTGCCAGCAGTCCAACTCTTGGGGGGGTCTATGGCTACACCTTC. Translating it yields CASSPTLGGVYGYTF.

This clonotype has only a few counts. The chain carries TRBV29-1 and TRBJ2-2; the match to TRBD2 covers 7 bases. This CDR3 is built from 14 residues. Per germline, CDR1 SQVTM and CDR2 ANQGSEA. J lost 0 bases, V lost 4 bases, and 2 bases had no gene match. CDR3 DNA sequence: TGCAGCGTTGCTCTAGCGGCGAACACCGGGGAGCTGTTTTTT. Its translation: CSVALAANTGELFF.

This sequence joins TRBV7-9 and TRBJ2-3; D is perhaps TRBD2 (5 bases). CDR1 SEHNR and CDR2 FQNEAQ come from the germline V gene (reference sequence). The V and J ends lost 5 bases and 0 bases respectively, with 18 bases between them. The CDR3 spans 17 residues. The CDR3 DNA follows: TGTGCCAGCAGCCCCCTACGGCGGGTGGACAGCACAGATACGCAGTATTTT. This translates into CASSPLRRVDSTDTQYF.

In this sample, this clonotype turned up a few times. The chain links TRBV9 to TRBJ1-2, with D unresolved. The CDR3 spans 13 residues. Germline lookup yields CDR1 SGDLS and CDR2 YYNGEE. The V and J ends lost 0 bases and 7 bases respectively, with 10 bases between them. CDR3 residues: CASSVEIGRGYTF. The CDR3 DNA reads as TGTGCCAGCAGCGTAGAAATAGGTCGTGGCTACACCTTC.

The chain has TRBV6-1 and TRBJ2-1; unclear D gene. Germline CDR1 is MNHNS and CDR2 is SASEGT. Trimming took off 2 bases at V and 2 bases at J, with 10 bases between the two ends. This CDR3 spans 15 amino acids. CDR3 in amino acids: CASSELWGAYNEQFF. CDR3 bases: TGTGCCAGCAGTGAATTGTGGGGTGCCTACAATGAGCAGTTCTTC.

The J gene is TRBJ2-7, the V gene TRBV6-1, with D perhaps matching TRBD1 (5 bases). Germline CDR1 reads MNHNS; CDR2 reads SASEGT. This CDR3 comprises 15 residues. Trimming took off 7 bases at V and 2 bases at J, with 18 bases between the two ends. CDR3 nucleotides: TGTGCCAGCACCACGACTGAGACAGACGCCTACGAGCAGTACTTC. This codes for CASTTTETDAYEQYF.

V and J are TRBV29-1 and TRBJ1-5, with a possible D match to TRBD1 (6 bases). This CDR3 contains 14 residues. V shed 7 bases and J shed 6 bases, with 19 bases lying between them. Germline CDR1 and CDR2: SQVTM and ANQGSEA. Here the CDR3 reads CSARDGGYGQPQHF. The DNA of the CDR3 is TGCAGCGCCCGGGACGGGGGCTACGGTCAGCCCCAGCATTTT.

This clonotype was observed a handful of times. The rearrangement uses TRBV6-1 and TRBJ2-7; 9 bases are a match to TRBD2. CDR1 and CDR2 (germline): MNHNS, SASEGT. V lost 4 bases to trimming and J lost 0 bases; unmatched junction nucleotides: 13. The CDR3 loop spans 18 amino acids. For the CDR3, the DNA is TGTGCCAGCAGTGCTTTTAGCGGGAGCGCCAAGAGCTCCTACGAGCAGTACTTC. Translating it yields CASSAFSGSAKSSYEQYF.

CDR3 nucleotide sequence: TGTGCCAGCAGTCAGGGGGCCAGCAATCAGCCCCAGCATTTT. Residues: CASSQGASNQPQHF. V and J are TRBV2 and TRBJ1-5; 8 bases match TRBD1. Looked up from germline, CDR1 is SNHLY and CDR2 is FYNNEI. The ends lost 5 bases at V and 1 base at J; junction bases unmatched: 1. CDR3 length equals 14 residues.

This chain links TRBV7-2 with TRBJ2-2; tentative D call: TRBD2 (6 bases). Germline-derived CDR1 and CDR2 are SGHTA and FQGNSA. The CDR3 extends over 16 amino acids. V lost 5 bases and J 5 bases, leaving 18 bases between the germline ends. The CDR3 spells CASSQGGPVATGELFF. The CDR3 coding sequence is TGTGCCAGCAGCCAGGGAGGTCCCGTAGCAACCGGGGAGCTGTTTTTT.

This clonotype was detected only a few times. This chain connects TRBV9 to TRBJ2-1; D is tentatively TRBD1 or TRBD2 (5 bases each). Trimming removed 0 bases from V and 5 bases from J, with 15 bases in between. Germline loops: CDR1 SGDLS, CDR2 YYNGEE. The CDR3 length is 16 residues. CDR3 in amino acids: CASSVDGGGFDNEQFF. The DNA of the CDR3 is TGTGCCAGCAGCGTAGATGGTGGGGGATTCGACAATGAGCAGTTCTTC.

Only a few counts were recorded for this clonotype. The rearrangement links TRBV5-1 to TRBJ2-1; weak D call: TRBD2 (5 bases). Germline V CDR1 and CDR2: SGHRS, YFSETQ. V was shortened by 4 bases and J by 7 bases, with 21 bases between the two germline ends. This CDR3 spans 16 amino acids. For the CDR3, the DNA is TGCGCCAGCAGCCCAATTGACGGGATTAGTAATAATGAGCAGTTCTTC. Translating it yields CASSPIDGISNNEQFF.

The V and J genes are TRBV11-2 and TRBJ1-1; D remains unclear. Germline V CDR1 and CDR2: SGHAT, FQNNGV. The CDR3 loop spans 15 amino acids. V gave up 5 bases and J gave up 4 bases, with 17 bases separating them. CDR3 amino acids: CASSPPMGFGTEAFF. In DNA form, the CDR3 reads TGTGCCAGCAGCCCACCTATGGGGTTTGGCACTGAAGCTTTCTTT.

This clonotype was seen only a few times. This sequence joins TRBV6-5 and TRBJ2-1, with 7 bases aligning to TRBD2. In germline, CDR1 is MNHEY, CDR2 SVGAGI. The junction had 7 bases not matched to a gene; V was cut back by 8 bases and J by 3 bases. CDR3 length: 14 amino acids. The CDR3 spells CASAERDFYNEQFF. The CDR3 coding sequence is TGTGCCAGCGCAGAGCGGGATTTCTACAATGAGCAGTTCTTC.

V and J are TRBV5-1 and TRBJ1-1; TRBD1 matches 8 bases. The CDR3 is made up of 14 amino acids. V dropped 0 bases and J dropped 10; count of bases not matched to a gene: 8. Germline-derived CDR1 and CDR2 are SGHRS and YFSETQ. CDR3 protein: CASSLGTGNGGAFF. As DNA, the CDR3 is TGCGCCAGCAGCTTGGGGACAGGGAATGGCGGAGCTTTCTTT.

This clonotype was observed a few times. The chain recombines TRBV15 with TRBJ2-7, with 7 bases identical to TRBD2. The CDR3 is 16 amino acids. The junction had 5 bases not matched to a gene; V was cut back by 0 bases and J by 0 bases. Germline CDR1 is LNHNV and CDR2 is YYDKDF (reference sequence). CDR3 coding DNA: TGTGCCACCAGCAGAGATAGGGGAGGGACCTCCTACGAGCAGTACTTC. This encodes CATSRDRGGTSYEQYF. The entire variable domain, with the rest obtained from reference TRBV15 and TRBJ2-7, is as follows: DAMVIQNPRYQVTQFGKPVTLSCSQTLNHNVMYWYQQKSSQAPKLLFHYYDKDFNNEADTPDNFQSRRPNTSFCFLDIRSPGLGDTAMYLCATSRDRGGTSYEQYFGPGTRLTVT.

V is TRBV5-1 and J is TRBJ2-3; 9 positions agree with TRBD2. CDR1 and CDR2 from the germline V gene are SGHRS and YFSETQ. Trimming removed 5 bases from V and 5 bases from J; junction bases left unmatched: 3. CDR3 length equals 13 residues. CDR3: CASRQTSGDTQYF. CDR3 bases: TGCGCCAGCAGGCAGACTAGCGGAGATACGCAGTATTTT.

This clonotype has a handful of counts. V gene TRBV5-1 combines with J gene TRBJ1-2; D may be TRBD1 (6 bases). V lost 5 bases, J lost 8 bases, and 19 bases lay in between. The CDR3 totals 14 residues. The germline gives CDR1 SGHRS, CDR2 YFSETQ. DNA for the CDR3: TGCGCCAGCAGTCATGGGTCTCGGGGGGGCGGCTACACCTTC. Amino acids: CASSHGSRGGGYTF. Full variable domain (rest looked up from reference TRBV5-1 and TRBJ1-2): KAGVTQTPRYLIKTRGQQVTLSCSPISGHRSVSWYQQTPGQGLQFLFEYFSETQRNKGNFPGRFSGRQFSNSRSEMNVSTLELGDSALYLCASSHGSRGGGYTFGSGTRLTVV.

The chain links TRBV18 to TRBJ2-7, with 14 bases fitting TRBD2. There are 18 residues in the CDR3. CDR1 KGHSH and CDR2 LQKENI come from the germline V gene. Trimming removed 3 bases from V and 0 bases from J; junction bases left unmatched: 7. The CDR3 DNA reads TGTGCCAGCTCACCCCGGACTAGCGGGAGGCCAGACTCCTACGAGCAGTACTTC. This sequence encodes CASSPRTSGRPDSYEQYF.

CDR3 nucleotides: TGTGCCAGCAGTGCCGACAGGGGGGCCACTGAAGCTTTCTTT. This gives the protein CASSADRGATEAFF. This chain uses TRBV9 with TRBJ1-1; 9 bases are shared with TRBD1. The CDR3 spans 14 residues. With V trimmed by 5 bases and J by 4 bases, 6 bases remained unmatched. Per the germline V gene, CDR1 is SGDLS and CDR2 is YYNGEE.

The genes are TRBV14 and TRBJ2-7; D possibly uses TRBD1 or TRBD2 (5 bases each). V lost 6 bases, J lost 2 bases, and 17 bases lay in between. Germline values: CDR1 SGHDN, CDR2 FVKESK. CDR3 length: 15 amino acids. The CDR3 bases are TGTGCCAGCAGGCACACCGGGACCGCAGCCTACGAGCAGTACTTC. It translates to CASRHTGTAAYEQYF.

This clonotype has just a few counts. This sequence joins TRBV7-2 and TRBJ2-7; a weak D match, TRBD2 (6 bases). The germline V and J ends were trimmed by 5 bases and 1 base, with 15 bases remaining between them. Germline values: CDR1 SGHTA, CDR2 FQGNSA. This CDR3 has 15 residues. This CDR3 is CASSQSSEGSYEQYF. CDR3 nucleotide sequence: TGTGCCAGCAGCCAGTCTAGCGAGGGTTCCTACGAGCAGTACTTC.

As DNA, the CDR3 is TGTGCCAGCAGCTTGGGGGACAGAAAGTACAATGAGCAGTTCTTC. Translating it yields CASSLGDRKYNEQFF. This chain joins TRBV5-5 and TRBJ2-1; the match to TRBD1 covers 7 bases. The V and J ends lost 0 bases and 4 bases, in that order; junction bases with no gene match: 4. The V gene's germline CDR1 is SGHKS and CDR2 YYEKEE (reference sequence). CDR3 size: 15 residues.

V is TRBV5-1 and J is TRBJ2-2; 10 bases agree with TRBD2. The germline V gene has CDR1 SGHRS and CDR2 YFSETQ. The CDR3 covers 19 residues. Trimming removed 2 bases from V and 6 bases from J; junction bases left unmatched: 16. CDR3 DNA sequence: TGCGCCAGCAGCTTTACCCCTCTAGCGGGAGCCCAACCTCCCGGGGAGCTGTTTTTT. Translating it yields CASSFTPLAGAQPPGELFF.

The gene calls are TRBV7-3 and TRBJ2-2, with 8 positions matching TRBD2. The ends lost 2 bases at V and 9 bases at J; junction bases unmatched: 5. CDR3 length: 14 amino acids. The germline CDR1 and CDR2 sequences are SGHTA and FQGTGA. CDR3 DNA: TGTGCCAGCAGCTTAGGGGCGGGAGGACGGGAGCTGTTTTTT. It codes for CASSLGAGGRELFF.